The TCR beta chain described here comes from a study of human thymus T cells. This CDR3 has 15 residues. Germline CDR1 and CDR2: MDHEN and SYDVKM. The germline V and J ends were trimmed by 6 bases and 4 bases, with 18 bases remaining between them. The repertoire was sequenced with immunoSEQ multiplex PCR; TCRdb's copy has only in-frame clones and lacks some. Of 54,000 or so clones detected, approximately 95% appear once; the ten largest clones hold around 5.9%. This receptor was identified in a boy in the first two years of life with a congenital heart defect but otherwise immunologically healthy. The rearrangement uses TRBV28 and TRBJ1-2; a possible D gene is TRBD1 (6 bases). The sequencing input was blood. DNA for the CDR3: TGTGCCAGCAGCCCAGGACAGTCCGCTAGCTATGGCTACACCTTC. It yields the protein CASSPGQSASYGYTF.